The 20 T cell receptor beta chains below come from one sample, sequenced in a study of shared clonotypes between healthy human individuals. This table comes from immunoSEQ multiplex PCR, and its TCRdb copy is limited to in-frame clones, with some not included. Of 80,000 to 100,000 clones in the sample, over 60% are singletons; the top ten hold approximately 50%. Sequencing was carried out using memory CD8+ T cells sorted from blood. The subset was: CD45RO+ cells pooled with CCR7-negative TemRA cells. These receptor sequences come from a man aged 25-45 years in good health.

The chain carries TRBV28 and TRBJ2-7, with 8 nucleotides matching TRBD1. The CDR3 spans 14 residues. Germline CDR1 reads MDHEN; CDR2 reads SYDVKM. Trimming removed 3 bases from V and 4 bases from J; junction bases left unmatched: 5. The CDR3 DNA is TGTGCCAGCAGTTTCGACAGGGGATGGTACGAGCAGTACTTC. Protein product: CASSFDRGWYEQYF.

In this sample, this clone is medium-sized. The gene calls are TRBV14 and TRBJ1-1; tentative D call: TRBD1 (5 bases). Germline CDR1 reads SGHDN; CDR2 reads FVKESK. Trimming left V 3 bases short and J 1 base short, with 12 bases between. This CDR3 is 15 amino acids long. The DNA of the CDR3 is TGTGCCAGCAGCCATCCACCGACAGCGAACACTGAAGCTTTCTTT. It codes for CASSHPPTANTEAFF.

This clone occurred once. V and J are TRBV5-1 and TRBJ2-7, with a weak D call TRBD2 (6 bases). V lost 4 bases and J lost 6, with 23 bases in between. The V gene's germline CDR1 is SGHRS and CDR2 YFSETQ. CDR3 length: 16 residues. The CDR3 DNA is TGCGCCAGCAGCCCGGGAGACGACCCGCCCAGAGGCGAGCAGTACTTC. It codes for CASSPGDDPPRGEQYF.

Concerning this clone itself: One end of the junction varies from germline; a read error may be responsible. The rearrangement links TRBV5-1 to TRBJ2-6; D gene uncertain. The germline gives CDR1 SGHRS, CDR2 YFSETQ. The CDR3 contains 17 residues. The CDR3 reads CASPWGSVHKSGQRPDF. The DNA of the CDR3 is TGCGCCAGCCCATGGGGATCGGTTCACAAGTCGGGCCAACGTCCTGACTTC.

The J gene is TRBJ2-1, the V gene TRBV25-1; no definite D call. V shed 5 bases and J shed 6 bases, with 11 bases lying between them. The CDR3 has 13 amino acids. Germline loops: CDR1 MGHDK, CDR2 SYGVNS. The CDR3 DNA follows: TGTGCCAGCAGTCCCACGGTCAGCAATGAGCAGTTCTTC. Encoded protein: CASSPTVSNEQFF.

The chain has TRBV5-1 and TRBJ2-2, with 9 bases fitting TRBD2. V shed 3 bases, J shed 5 bases, and the junction held 5 bases outside the gene matches. CDR1 and CDR2 from the germline V gene are SGHRS and YFSETQ. The CDR3 is made up of 15 amino acids. CDR3 amino acids: CASSSLAGQTGELFF. CDR3 nucleotide sequence: TGCGCCAGCAGCTCCCTAGCGGGACAAACCGGGGAGCTGTTTTTT.

The V and J genes are TRBV28 and TRBJ1-2; a weak D match, TRBD1 (6 bases). V shed 8 bases and J shed 6 bases, with 13 bases lying between them. The length of the CDR3 is 12 residues. Per germline, CDR1 MDHEN and CDR2 SYDVKM. The CDR3 bases are TGTGCCAGCGGAACAGGGTTGCATGGCTACACCTTC. Protein sequence: CASGTGLHGYTF.

The chain employs TRBV6-1 and TRBJ2-1; TRBD2 agrees at 12 bases. V was pared by 1 base and J by 9 bases, with 4 bases of the junction left unmatched. Germline V CDR1 and CDR2: MNHNS, SASEGT. The CDR3 length is 15 residues. The CDR3 DNA sequence: TGTGCCAGCAGTGAAGTGACTAGCGGGAGAGGTGAGCAGTTCTTC. Protein: CASSEVTSGRGEQFF.

J is TRBJ1-5 and V is TRBV6-5; D is perhaps TRBD1 (5 bases). The CDR3 has 11 amino acids. Trimming stripped 4 bases from V and 12 bases from J, with 10 bases between. In germline, CDR1 is MNHEY, CDR2 SVGAGI. The chain's CDR3 is CASSSGTHQHF. DNA for the CDR3: TGTGCCAGCAGTTCCGGGACCCACCAGCATTTT.

This clone was found a few times. CDR3 in amino acids: CASSPLRTGLYNEQFF. The CDR3 nucleotides are TGTGCCAGCAGCCCATTAAGGACAGGGCTTTACAATGAGCAGTTCTTC. The rearrangement joins TRBV6-6 to TRBJ2-1; 8 nucleotides match TRBD1. Germline V CDR1 and CDR2: MNHNY, SVGAGI (reference sequence). Trimming removed 6 bases from V and 4 bases from J; junction bases left unmatched: 11. This CDR3 is 16 amino acids long.

This clone was found a few times. The V and J genes are TRBV6-1 and TRBJ2-1; 9 nucleotides align to TRBD1. This CDR3 has 16 residues. CDR1 is MNHNS, CDR2 SASEGT, per germline. The V gene end was trimmed by 1 base and the J gene end by 15 bases; junction bases not matched to a gene: 16. CDR3 sequence reads: CASSEGRGRTGVGRFF. CDR3 in DNA: TGTGCCAGCAGTGAAGGGCGAGGTCGGACAGGGGTAGGGCGGTTCTTC.

The V and J genes are TRBV28 and TRBJ2-3; D is unresolved. The CDR3 is made up of 14 amino acids. Germline V gene data show CDR1 as MDHEN and CDR2 as SYDVKM. Trimming cost V 5 bases and J 3 bases, with 12 bases left between them. CDR3 in DNA: TGTGCCAGCAGTGCTCACCTCGATACAGATACGCAGTATTTT. Residues: CASSAHLDTDTQYF.

This chain connects TRBV28 to TRBJ1-4, with D uncertain. CDR3 length: 12 residues. The germline V and J ends were trimmed by 10 bases and 7 bases, with 13 bases remaining between them. Germline assignment: CDR1 MDHEN and CDR2 SYDVKM. The CDR3 region has the DNA TGTGCCACCGTGAGCGGGAGTGAAAAACTGTTTTTT. This gives the protein CATVSGSEKLFF.

The genes are TRBV28 and TRBJ1-1; 7 nucleotides agree with TRBD1. Trimming took 1 base from V and 4 from J; bases not matched to a gene: 6. CDR3 length: 15 residues. Germline loops: CDR1 MDHEN, CDR2 SYDVKM. The CDR3 protein is CASSLSGSGGTEAFF. Written as DNA, the CDR3 is TGTGCCAGCAGTTTATCGGGCTCAGGGGGCACTGAAGCTTTCTTT.

The genes are TRBV4-1 and TRBJ2-1, with D perhaps TRBD1 (5 bases). Between the trimmed V and J ends, which lost 0 bases and 10 bases, there was a span of 13 bases. The CDR3 covers 14 residues. Germline CDR1 reads MGHRA; CDR2 reads YSYEKL. The CDR3, as DNA: TGCGCCAGCAGCCAAGATTGGGGCTACCGAGAGCAGTTCTTC. It encodes CASSQDWGYREQFF.

The CDR3 DNA sequence: TGTGCCAGCAGCCCCGTTGGGGAGCACCAAGAGACCCAGTACTTC. This gives the protein CASSPVGEHQETQYF. The chain couples TRBV7-8 to TRBJ2-5; tentatively, D is TRBD2 (5 bases). The CDR3 extends over 15 amino acids. Germline CDR1 SGHVS, CDR2 FQNEAQ. Trimming cost V 5 bases and J 0 bases, with 13 bases left between them.

This chain joins TRBV7-3 and TRBJ2-2; the D is unclear. V was trimmed by 4 bases and J by 4 bases, leaving 28 bases between them. Germline lookup yields CDR1 SGHTA and CDR2 FQGTGA. CDR3 length: 20 residues. CDR3: CASSSRAVSFPVRATGELFF. The CDR3 DNA reads TGTGCCAGCAGCTCCCGGGCCGTTTCATTCCCAGTAAGAGCCACCGGGGAGCTGTTTTTT.

The rearrangement links TRBV7-8 to TRBJ2-1, with TRBD2 matching 14 bases. V trimming: 1 base; J trimming: 4 bases; junction bases outside the gene matches: 12. The CDR3 has 20 amino acids. The germline V gene encodes CDR1 SGHVS and CDR2 FQNEAQ. The CDR3: CASSLGAGTSGSVQYNEQFF. The CDR3 nucleotides read TGTGCCAGCAGCTTAGGAGCCGGGACTAGCGGGAGTGTACAGTACAATGAGCAGTTCTTC.

This clone has only a few counts. The chain has TRBV9 and TRBJ1-2; 8 bases match TRBD1. J lost 0 bases, V lost 0 bases, and 1 base had no gene match. The CDR3 runs to 15 residues. The germline gives CDR1 SGDLS, CDR2 YYNGEE. CDR3 protein: CASSVGGQANYGYTF. Written as DNA, the CDR3 is TGTGCCAGCAGCGTAGGGGGACAGGCTAACTATGGCTACACCTTC.

V is TRBV11-3 and J is TRBJ2-1, with TRBD2 matching over 9 bases. Germline lookup yields CDR1 SGHNT and CDR2 YENEEA. V dropped 3 bases and J dropped 9; count of bases not matched to a gene: 9. The CDR3 length is 15 residues. The CDR3: CASSFASGMKGEQFF. The CDR3 coding sequence is TGTGCCAGCAGCTTCGCTAGCGGGATGAAAGGTGAGCAGTTCTTC.